This T cell receptor beta chain originates from a study of molecular identifiers for immune sequencing clone quantification. TCRdb re-called the PCR reads through MiXCR, storing one row per CDR3 protein. Among 5,600 or so distinct CDR3 sequences listed, roughly 15% were seen once. The CDR3 length is 14 residues. The germline V gene has CDR1 SGHRS and CDR2 YFSETQ. Concerning this clonotype itself: At one end, the junction sequence differs from germline, possibly due to a read error.

The sequence was obtained from a human donor in good health. Some libraries in this study had Jurkat cell RNA spiked in. The gene calls are TRBV5-1 and TRBJ2-7; 10 bases are a match to TRBD1. Sample: naive CD8+ T cells from blood, with Jurkat cell RNA spiked in. As to subset: FACS-sorted CD8+CD4-CCR7+CD45RA+ naive T cells. The CDR3 sequence is CASSVGTGVYGQYF. In nucleotides, the CDR3 is TGCGCCAGCAGCGTGGGGACAGGGGTGTACGGGCAGTACTTC.